The following is a TCR beta chain sequence with its context. No antigen is known for it. This record belongs to a study of cytomegalovirus exposure and HLA in healthy donors. Findings of the study overall: A list of 150 to 200 TCR beta chains associated with cytomegalovirus was given.

This CDR3 is 18 amino acids long. The primer mix had 60 Vbeta and 13 Jbeta primers. Measured with immunoSEQ multiplex PCR; TCRdb has only the in-frame clones, and not every one. Here the sample spans around 150,000 clones, approximately 67% being singletons. Sequenced: PBMCs. The chain links TRBV21-1 to TRBJ2-5; the table's TRBD2 call for D was not verified on the DNA. TRBV21-1 is termed a pseudogene. The origin of this receptor is a woman aged 55-75 years in good health and CMV-seronegative. CDR3 in DNA: TGTGCCAGCCAAGCAGAGTTGGATAGCGGGAGGGCCCTAGAGACCCAGTACTTC. The encoded protein is CASQAELDSGRALETQYF.